The 8 T cell receptor beta chains below all came from one sample that was sequenced in a study of long-term antiretroviral therapy in people with HIV. Researchers ran immunoSEQ v3.0 at survey level. Profiled with immunoSEQ multiplex PCR; TCRdb holds only in-frame clones, not every one. The sample lists tens of thousands of clones, over 70% seen once, with 5.5% in the top ten. Here the sequenced sample was unsorted PBMCs, taken 1.1 years before starting antiretroviral therapy. These TCRs come from a woman aged 25 to 39 with HIV.

The chain joins TRBV18 to TRBJ1-3, with a weak D call TRBD1 (6 bases). Germline V gene data show CDR1 as KGHSH and CDR2 as LQKENI. V lost 5 bases and J 2 bases, leaving 7 bases between the germline ends. This CDR3 comprises 13 residues. The CDR3 bases are TGTGCCAGCTCAAAGGGGGCTGGAAACACCATATATTTT. It codes for CASSKGAGNTIYF.

This sequence joins TRBV5-1 and TRBJ2-7; no firm D call. Per germline, CDR1 SGHRS and CDR2 YFSETQ. Trimming took 0 bases from V and 1 from J, leaving 5 bases between them. This CDR3 comprises 13 residues. CDR3 nucleotide sequence: TGCGCCAGCAGCTTGGCCAGATCCTACGAGCAGTACTTC. It codes for CASSLARSYEQYF.

The rearrangement uses TRBV5-4 and TRBJ2-1, with a tentative D call TRBD2 (7 bases). The CDR3 is 17 residues long. Germline loops: CDR1 SGHNT, CDR2 YYREEE (reference sequence). Trimming took off 0 bases at V and 1 base at J, with 14 bases between the two ends. DNA of the CDR3: TGTGCCAGCAGCTTGGGGGGGGGCGGACTATCCTACAATGAGCAGTTCTTC. Translating it yields CASSLGGGGLSYNEQFF.

This sequence joins TRBV19 and TRBJ2-6, with D hard to call. CDR3 size: 15 residues. CDR1 is LNHDA and CDR2 is SQIVND in the germline V gene (reference sequence). V was shortened by 1 base and J by 0 bases, with 4 bases between the two germline ends. CDR3 DNA sequence: TGTGCCAGTAGTATAGGCAGCTCTGGGGCCAACGTCCTGACTTTC. This encodes CASSIGSSGANVLTF. Filled out from reference TRBV19 and TRBJ2-6, the complete variable domain reads DGGITQSPKYLFRKEGQNVTLSCEQNLNHDAMYWYRQDPGQGLRLIYYSQIVNDFQKGDIAEGYSVSREKKESFPLTVTSAQKNPTAFYLCASSIGSSGANVLTFGAGSRLTVL.

The chain is built from TRBV25-1 and TRBJ2-1, with a tentative D call TRBD2 (5 bases). Per the germline V gene, CDR1 is MGHDK and CDR2 is SYGVNS. V lost 5 bases and J 0 bases, leaving 11 bases between the germline ends. CDR3 size: 15 residues. CDR3 nucleotides: TGTGCCAGCAGTTCCCTCGGGATCTCCTACAATGAGCAGTTCTTC. Amino acids: CASSSLGISYNEQFF.

The chain has TRBV6-1 and TRBJ1-1; D gene uncertain. V lost 3 bases and J lost 1, with 9 bases in between. This CDR3 region has 14 residues. The germline CDR1 and CDR2 sequences are MNHNS and SASEGT. The CDR3 nucleotides read TGTGCCAGCAGTGATGGCGACCCGAACACTGAAGCTTTCTTT. Translating it yields CASSDGDPNTEAFF.

This clone was found a few times. The rearrangement links TRBV11-1 to TRBJ2-7; 7 bases fit TRBD2. After removal of 0 bases from V and 2 bases from J, the junction contained 7 bases not matched to a gene. This CDR3 is built from 16 residues. Germline V gene lookup returns CDR1 SGHAT and CDR2 FQDESV (reference sequence). CDR3 sequence reads: CASSLAASGVPYEQYF. CDR3 sequence (DNA): TGTGCCAGCAGCTTAGCGGCAAGCGGGGTACCCTACGAGCAGTACTTC.

This chain links TRBV6-6 with TRBJ2-1; no clear D gene. V dropped 5 bases and J dropped 7 bases, with 6 bases sitting between them. The germline gives CDR1 MNHNY, CDR2 SVGAGI (reference sequence). This CDR3 is built from 11 residues. CDR3 DNA: TGTGCCAGCAGTAAAGGGAATGAGCAGTTCTTC. Protein product: CASSKGNEQFF.